Listed below are T cell receptor beta chains from one sample, sequenced in a study of blood T cell repertoires in COVID-19. Generated by immunoSEQ multiplex PCR, the TCRdb table keeps only in-frame clones and is missing some. The sample records 250,000 to 400,000 clones, roughly 85% being singletons. The material sequenced was PBMCs or T cells enriched from blood (not recorded which). The receptors were sampled from a young woman who had been exposed to COVID-19. CDR3s include the opening cysteine and the closing phenylalanine or tryptophan. Fields, in order: CDR3 protein, V gene, D gene, J gene. D genes are given only for firm matches.

CDR3: CASSSNRGVGGGRYGYTF; V: TRBV27; D: .; J: TRBJ1-2
CDR3: CASSLTGGDYEQYF; V: TRBV7-2; D: .; J: TRBJ2-7
CDR3: CASSIPGQGAGRNTQYF; V: TRBV19; D: TRBD1; J: TRBJ2-3
CDR3: CASSKKKGGWSTDTQYF; V: TRBV2; D: TRBD2; J: TRBJ2-3
CDR3: CASSSYGTTLVGELFF; V: TRBV7-9; D: TRBD2; J: TRBJ2-2
CDR3: CASREYGELFF; V: TRBV2; D: .; J: TRBJ2-2
CDR3: CASSSVPQYGYTF; V: TRBV5-1; D: .; J: TRBJ1-2
CDR3: CASSSSRQGGTDTQYF; V: TRBV7-6; D: TRBD1; J: TRBJ2-3
CDR3: CASAGGVSGNTIYF; V: TRBV7-2; D: TRBD1; J: TRBJ1-3
CDR3: CASSHLGTGGDGYTF; V: TRBV7-9; D: TRBD1; J: TRBJ1-2
CDR3: CASSDIGQGRVSQYF; V: TRBV2; D: TRBD1; J: TRBJ2-5
CDR3: CASSLDRVNTEAFF; V: TRBV6-5; D: .; J: TRBJ1-1
CDR3: CASSYGTNGYTF; V: TRBV6-2/TRBV6-3; D: .; J: TRBJ1-2
CDR3: CASGLAGGRETQYF; V: TRBV12-5; D: .; J: TRBJ2-5
CDR3: CASSIGQALDYGYTF; V: TRBV19; D: TRBD1; J: TRBJ1-2
CDR3: CSASFQQQPQHF; V: TRBV20-1; D: .; J: TRBJ1-5
CDR3: CASSLGGSLGSPLHF; V: TRBV7-2; D: .; J: TRBJ1-6
CDR3: CASSPSTRNEQFF; V: TRBV3-1/TRBV3-2; D: .; J: TRBJ2-1
CDR3: CASSAGQTVYEQYF; V: TRBV9; D: .; J: TRBJ2-7
CDR3: CASKRSPGEQYF; V: TRBV13; D: .; J: TRBJ2-7
CDR3: CASISEGARYGYTF; V: TRBV19; D: TRBD1; J: TRBJ1-2
CDR3: CASSVATATSGELPNEQFF; V: TRBV9; D: TRBD2; J: TRBJ2-1
CDR3: CASSQVPYEQYF; V: TRBV3-1/TRBV3-2; D: .; J: TRBJ2-7
CDR3: CASRGTGNQPQHF; V: TRBV19; D: .; J: TRBJ1-5
CDR3: CAWIAGTARNTIYF; V: TRBV30; D: TRBD1; J: TRBJ1-3
CDR3: CASSLIPGSTDTQYF; V: TRBV7-8; D: .; J: TRBJ2-3
CDR3: CASSPLQGVEQYF; V: TRBV18; D: .; J: TRBJ2-7
CDR3: CASSIHHRYSNQPQHF; V: TRBV28; D: .; J: TRBJ1-5
CDR3: CASSQDSGGYNQPQHF; V: TRBV4-1; D: TRBD1; J: TRBJ1-5
CDR3: CASSRPQGSGNTIYF; V: TRBV19; D: .; J: TRBJ1-3
CDR3: CASGSQGAGNTIYF; V: TRBV12-5; D: TRBD1; J: TRBJ1-3
CDR3: CASSSGLAGDTGELFF; V: TRBV18; D: TRBD2; J: TRBJ2-2
CDR3: CATYTDSQETQYF; V: TRBV5-1; D: .; J: TRBJ2-5
CDR3: CASRGGLNTEAFF; V: TRBV6-5; D: .; J: TRBJ1-1
CDR3: CASSSGQPGEQYF; V: TRBV27; D: TRBD1; J: TRBJ2-7
CDR3: CAIRTMYEQYF; V: TRBV10-3; D: .; J: TRBJ2-7
CDR3: CASSMTSGVHEQFF; V: TRBV7-9; D: TRBD2; J: TRBJ2-1
CDR3: CSVEGPTVAKNIQYF; V: TRBV29-1; D: .; J: TRBJ2-4
CDR3: CATSGGRTGGAGNQPQHF; V: TRBV15; D: TRBD1; J: TRBJ1-5
CDR3: CASSKLRRQGDNSPLHF; V: TRBV21-1; D: .; J: TRBJ1-6
CDR3: CAWTRLSSSYEQYF; V: TRBV30; D: .; J: TRBJ2-7
CDR3: CAITPDRALDEQYF; V: TRBV6-5; D: TRBD1; J: TRBJ2-7
CDR3: CASTSRVGVNYGYTF; V: TRBV2; D: .; J: TRBJ1-2
CDR3: CATRPDSNYGYTF; V: TRBV15; D: .; J: TRBJ1-2
CDR3: CASSGTGDTEAFF; V: TRBV2; D: TRBD1; J: TRBJ1-1